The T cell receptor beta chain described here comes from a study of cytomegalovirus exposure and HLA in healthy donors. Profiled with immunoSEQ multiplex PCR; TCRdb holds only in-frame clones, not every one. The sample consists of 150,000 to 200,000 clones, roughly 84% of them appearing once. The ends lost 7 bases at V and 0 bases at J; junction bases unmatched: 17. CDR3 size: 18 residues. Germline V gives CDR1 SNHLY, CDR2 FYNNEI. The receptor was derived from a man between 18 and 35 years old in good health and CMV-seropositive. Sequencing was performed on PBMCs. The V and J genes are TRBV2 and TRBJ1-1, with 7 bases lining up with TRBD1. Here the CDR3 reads CASKRRAGGWDMNTEAFF. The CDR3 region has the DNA TGTGCCAGCAAACGGCGGGCAGGGGGTTGGGATATGAACACTGAAGCTTTCTTT.